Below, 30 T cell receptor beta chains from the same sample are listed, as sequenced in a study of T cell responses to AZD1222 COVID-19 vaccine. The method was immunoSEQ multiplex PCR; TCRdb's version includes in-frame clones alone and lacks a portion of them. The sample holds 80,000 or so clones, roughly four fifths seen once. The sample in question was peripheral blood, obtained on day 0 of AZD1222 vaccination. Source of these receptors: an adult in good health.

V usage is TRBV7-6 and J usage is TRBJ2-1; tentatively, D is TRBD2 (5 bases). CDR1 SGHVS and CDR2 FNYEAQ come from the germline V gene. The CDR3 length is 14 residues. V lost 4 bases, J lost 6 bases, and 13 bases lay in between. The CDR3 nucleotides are TGTGCCAGCAGCTCCCCCTCGGCGGGCAATGAGCAGTTCTTC. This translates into CASSSPSAGNEQFF.

As DNA, the CDR3 is TGTGCCAGCAGAGATAGAGGGGATAGCACAGATACGCAGTATTTT. This gives the protein CASRDRGDSTDTQYF. This sequence joins TRBV7-2 and TRBJ2-3; D may be TRBD1 or TRBD2 (5 bases each). The CDR3 is 15 amino acids. Germline assignment: CDR1 SGHTA and CDR2 FQGNSA. The V end was cut by 6 bases, the J end by 0 bases, with 13 bases between.

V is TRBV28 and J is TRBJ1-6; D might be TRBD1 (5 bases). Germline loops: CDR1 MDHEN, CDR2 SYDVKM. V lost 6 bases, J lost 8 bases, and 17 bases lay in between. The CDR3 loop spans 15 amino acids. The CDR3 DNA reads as TGTGCCAGCAGGCTGAGGGGCTGGCAAGATTCACCCCTCCACTTT. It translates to CASRLRGWQDSPLHF.

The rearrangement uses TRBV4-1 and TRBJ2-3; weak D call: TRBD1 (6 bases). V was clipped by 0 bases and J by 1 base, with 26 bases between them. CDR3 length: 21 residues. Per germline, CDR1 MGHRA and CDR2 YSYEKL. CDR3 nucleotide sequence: TGCGCCAGCAGCCAAGATCTGTACCGCGTGGGGGCCCCCCGGGGCACAGATACGCAGTATTTT. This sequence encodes CASSQDLYRVGAPRGTDTQYF.

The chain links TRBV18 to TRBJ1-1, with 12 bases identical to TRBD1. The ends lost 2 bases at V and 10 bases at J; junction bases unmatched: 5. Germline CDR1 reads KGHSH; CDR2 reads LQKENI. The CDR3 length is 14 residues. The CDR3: CASSPSGQGARAFF. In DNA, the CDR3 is TGTGCCAGCTCACCATCGGGACAGGGGGCTAGAGCTTTCTTT.

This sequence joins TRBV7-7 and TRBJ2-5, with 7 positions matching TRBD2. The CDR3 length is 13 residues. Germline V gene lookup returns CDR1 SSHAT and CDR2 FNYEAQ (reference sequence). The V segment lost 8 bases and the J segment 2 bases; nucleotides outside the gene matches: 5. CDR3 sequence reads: CASGLVGQETQYF. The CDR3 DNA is TGTGCCAGCGGACTAGTTGGGCAAGAGACCCAGTACTTC.

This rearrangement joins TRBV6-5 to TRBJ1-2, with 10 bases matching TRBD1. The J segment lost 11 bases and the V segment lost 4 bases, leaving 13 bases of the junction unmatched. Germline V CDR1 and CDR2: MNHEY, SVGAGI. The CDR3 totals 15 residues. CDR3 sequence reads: CASSLTGGESWGYTF. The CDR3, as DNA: TGTGCCAGCAGTTTGACAGGGGGCGAATCCTGGGGGTACACCTTC.

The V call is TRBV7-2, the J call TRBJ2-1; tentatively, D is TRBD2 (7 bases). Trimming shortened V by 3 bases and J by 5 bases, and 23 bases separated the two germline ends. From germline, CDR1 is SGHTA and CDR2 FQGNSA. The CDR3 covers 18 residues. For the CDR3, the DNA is TGTGCCAGCAGCTTGGCGCGTAGGGGGGGCCGTTCGAACAATGAGCAGTTCTTC. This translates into CASSLARRGGRSNNEQFF.

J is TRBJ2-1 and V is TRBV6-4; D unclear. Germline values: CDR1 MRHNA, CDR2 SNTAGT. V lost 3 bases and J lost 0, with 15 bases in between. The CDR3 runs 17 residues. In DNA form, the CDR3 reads TGTGCCAGCAGTGATTTTAAGGGCGCCAGCTCCTACAATGAGCAGTTCTTC. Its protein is CASSDFKGASSYNEQFF.

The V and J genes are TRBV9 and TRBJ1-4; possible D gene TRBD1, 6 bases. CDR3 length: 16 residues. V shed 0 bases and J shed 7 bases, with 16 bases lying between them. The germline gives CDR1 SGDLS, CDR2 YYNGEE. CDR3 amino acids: CASSVGLQGVSEKLFF. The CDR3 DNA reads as TGTGCCAGCAGCGTAGGTTTACAGGGCGTTTCTGAAAAACTGTTTTTT.

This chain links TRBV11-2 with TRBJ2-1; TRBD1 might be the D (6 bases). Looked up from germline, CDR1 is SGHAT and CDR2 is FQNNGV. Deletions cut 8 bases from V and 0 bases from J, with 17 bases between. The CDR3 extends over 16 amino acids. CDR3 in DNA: TGTGCCAGCTCCGTAAGAGCGGACAGCTCCTACAATGAGCAGTTCTTC. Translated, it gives CASSVRADSSYNEQFF.

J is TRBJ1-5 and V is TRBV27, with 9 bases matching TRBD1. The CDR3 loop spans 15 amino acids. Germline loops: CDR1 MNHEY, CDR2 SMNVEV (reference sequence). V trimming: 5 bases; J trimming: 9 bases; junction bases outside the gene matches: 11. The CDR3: CASSITGTGIGPQHF. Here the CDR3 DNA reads TGTGCCAGCAGTATCACCGGGACAGGGATAGGGCCCCAGCATTTT.

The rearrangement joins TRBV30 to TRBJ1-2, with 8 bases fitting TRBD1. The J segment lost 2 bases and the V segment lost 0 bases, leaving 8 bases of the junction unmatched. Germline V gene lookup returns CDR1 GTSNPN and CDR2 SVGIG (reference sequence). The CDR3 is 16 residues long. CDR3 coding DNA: TGTGCCTGGAGTGTACCCTGGGCAGGGGGCAACTATGGCTACACCTTC. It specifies CAWSVPWAGGNYGYTF.

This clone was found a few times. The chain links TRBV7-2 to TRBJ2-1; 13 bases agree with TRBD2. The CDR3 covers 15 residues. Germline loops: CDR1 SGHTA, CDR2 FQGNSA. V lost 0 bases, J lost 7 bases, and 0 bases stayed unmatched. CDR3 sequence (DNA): TGTGCCAGCAGCTTAGCGGGACTAGCGGGGAATGAGCAGTTCTTC. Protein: CASSLAGLAGNEQFF. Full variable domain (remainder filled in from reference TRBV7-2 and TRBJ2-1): GAGVSQSPSNKVTEKGKDVELRCDPISGHTALYWYRQSLGQGLEFLIYFQGNSAPDKSGLPSDRFSAERTGGSVSTLTIQRTQQEDSAVYLCASSLAGLAGNEQFFGPGTRLTVL.

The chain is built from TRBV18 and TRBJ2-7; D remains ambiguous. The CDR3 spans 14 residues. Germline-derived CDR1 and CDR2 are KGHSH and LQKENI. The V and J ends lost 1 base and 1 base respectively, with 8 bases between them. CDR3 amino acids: CASSPLGISYEQYF. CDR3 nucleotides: TGTGCCAGCTCACCACTAGGGATTTCCTACGAGCAGTACTTC.

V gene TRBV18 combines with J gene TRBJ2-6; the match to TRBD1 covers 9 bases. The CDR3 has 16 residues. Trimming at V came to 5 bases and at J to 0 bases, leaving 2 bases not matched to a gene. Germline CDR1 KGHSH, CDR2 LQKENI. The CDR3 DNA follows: TGTGCCAGCTCAGAACAGGGGGCCTCTGGGGCCAACGTCCTGACTTTC. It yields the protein CASSEQGASGANVLTF.

CDR3 region: CASSQDLSGGQGQYF. The CDR3 bases are TGCGCCAGCAGCCAAGACTTGTCAGGGGGCCAGGGGCAGTACTTC. This chain connects TRBV4-3 to TRBJ2-7; TRBD1 matches 8 bases. Germline CDR1 is LGHNA and CDR2 is YSLEER. V dropped 0 bases and J dropped 9; count of bases not matched to a gene: 10. CDR3 length equals 15 residues.

The DNA for the CDR3 is TGTGCCAGCGGGAGGACTAGCGGGTTATACAATGAGCAGTTCTTC. It yields the protein CASGRTSGLYNEQFF. The chain joins TRBV9 to TRBJ2-1, with 11 bases identical to TRBD2. Germline-derived CDR1 and CDR2 are SGDLS and YYNGEE. With V trimmed by 7 bases and J by 4 bases, 7 bases remained unmatched. The CDR3 loop spans 15 amino acids.

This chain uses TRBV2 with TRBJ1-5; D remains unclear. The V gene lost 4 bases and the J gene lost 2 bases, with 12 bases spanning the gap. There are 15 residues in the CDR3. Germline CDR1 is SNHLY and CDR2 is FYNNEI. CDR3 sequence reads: CASSGPLGGNQPQHF. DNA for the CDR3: TGTGCCAGCAGTGGACCGTTAGGAGGCAATCAGCCCCAGCATTTT.

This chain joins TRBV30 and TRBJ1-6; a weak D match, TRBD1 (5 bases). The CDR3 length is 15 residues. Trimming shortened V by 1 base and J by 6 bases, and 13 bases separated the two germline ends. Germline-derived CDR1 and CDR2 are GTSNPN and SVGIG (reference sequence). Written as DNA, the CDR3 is TGTGCCTGGAGTGACGACAGTTCCAGTAATTCACCCCTCCACTTT. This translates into CAWSDDSSSNSPLHF.

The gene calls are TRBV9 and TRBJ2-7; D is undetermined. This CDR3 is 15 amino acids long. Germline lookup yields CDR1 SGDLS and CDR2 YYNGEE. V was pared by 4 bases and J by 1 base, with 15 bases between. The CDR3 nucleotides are TGTGCCAGCAGCCCCGGGTCTGCCATATCCTACGAGCAGTACTTC. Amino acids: CASSPGSAISYEQYF.

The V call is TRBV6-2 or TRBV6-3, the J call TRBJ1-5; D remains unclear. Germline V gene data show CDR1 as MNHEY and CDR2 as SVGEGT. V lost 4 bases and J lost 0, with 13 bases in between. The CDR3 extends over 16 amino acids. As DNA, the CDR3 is TGTGCCAGCAGTTCCAGAGACGGCAATAGCAATCAGCCCCAGCATTTT. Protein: CASSSRDGNSNQPQHF.

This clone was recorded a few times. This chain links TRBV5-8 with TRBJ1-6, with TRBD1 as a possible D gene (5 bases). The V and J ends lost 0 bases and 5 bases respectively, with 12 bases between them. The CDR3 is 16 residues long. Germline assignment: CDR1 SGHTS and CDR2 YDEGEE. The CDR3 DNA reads TGTGCCAGCAGCTTGGACCGGGGGGGGAATAATTCACCCCTCCACTTT. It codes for CASSLDRGGNNSPLHF.

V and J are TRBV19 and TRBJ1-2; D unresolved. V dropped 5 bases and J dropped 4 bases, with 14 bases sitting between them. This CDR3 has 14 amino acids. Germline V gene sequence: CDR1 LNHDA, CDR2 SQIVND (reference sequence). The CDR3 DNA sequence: TGTGCCAGTAGTTTGGGCCAGAATTTCTATGGCTACACCTTC. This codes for CASSLGQNFYGYTF.

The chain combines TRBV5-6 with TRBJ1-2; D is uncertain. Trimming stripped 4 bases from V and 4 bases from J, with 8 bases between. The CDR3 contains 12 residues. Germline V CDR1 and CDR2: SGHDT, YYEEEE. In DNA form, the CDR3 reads TGTGCCAGCAGCCCGGGGAGCTATGGCTACACCTTC. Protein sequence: CASSPGSYGYTF.

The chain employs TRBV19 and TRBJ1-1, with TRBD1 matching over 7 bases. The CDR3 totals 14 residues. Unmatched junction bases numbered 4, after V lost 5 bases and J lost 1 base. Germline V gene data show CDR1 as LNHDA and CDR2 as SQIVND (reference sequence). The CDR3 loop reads CASSARQGNTEAFF. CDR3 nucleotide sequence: TGTGCCAGTAGTGCGCGACAGGGGAACACTGAAGCTTTCTTT.

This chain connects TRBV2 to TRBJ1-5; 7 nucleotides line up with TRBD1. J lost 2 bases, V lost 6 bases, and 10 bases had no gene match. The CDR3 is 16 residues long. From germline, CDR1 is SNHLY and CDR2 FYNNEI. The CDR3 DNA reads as TGTGCCAGCAGGGAAACAGGGGAGGGGGGCAATCAGCCCCAGCATTTT. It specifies CASRETGEGGNQPQHF.

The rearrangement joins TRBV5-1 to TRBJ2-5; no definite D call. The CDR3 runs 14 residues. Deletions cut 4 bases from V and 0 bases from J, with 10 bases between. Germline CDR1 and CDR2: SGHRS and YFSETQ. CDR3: CASSPLGDQETQYF. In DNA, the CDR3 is TGCGCCAGCAGCCCCCTAGGAGACCAAGAGACCCAGTACTTC.

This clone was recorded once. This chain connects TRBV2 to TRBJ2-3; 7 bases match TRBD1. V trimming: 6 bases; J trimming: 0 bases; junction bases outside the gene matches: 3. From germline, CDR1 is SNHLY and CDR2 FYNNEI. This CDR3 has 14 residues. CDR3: CASRDRPSTDTQYF. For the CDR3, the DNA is TGTGCCAGCAGGGACAGGCCTAGCACAGATACGCAGTATTTT.

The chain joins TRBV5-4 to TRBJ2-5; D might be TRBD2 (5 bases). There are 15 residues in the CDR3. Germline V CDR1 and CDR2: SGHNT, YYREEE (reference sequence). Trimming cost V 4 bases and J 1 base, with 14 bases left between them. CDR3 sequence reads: CASSPRASTQETQYF. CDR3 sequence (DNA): TGTGCCAGCAGCCCCCGCGCTAGCACCCAAGAGACCCAGTACTTC.